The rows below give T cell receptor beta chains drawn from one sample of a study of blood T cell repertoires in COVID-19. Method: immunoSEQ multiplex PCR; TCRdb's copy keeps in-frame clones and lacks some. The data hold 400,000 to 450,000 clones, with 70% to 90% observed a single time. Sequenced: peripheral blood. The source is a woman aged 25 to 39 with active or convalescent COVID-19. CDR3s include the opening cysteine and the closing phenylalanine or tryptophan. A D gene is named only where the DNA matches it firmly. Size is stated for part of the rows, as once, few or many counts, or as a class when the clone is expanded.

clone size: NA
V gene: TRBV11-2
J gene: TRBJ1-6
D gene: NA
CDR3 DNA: TGTGCCAGCAGCTTAGGTACGGCAGGGACCTATAATTCACCCCTCCACTTT
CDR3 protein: CASSLGTAGTYNSPLHF

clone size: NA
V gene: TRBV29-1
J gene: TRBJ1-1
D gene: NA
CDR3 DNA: TGCAGCGTTGATCAGGGGCAGGTCACTGAAGCTTTCTTT
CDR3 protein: CSVDQGQVTEAFF

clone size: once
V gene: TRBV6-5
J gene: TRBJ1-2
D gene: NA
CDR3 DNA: TGTGCCAGCAGTCGGGACTTCGCCAACTATGGCTACACCTTC
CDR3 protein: CASSRDFANYGYTF

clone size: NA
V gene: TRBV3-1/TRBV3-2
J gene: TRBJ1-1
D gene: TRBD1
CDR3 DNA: TGTGCCAGCAACCAAAACAGGGGAATGAACACTGAAGCTTTCTTT
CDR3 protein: CASNQNRGMNTEAFF

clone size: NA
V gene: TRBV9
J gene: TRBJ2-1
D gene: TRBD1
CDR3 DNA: TGTGCCAGCAGCGACCGACAGGGCTCTGAGCAGTTCTTC
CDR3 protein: CASSDRQGSEQFF

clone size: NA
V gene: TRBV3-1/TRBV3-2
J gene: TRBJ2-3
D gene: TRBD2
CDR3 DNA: TGTGCCAGCAGCCAAGATTCGGGGCCGGGGGGTTATACGCAGTATTTT
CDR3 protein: CASSQDSGPGGYTQYF

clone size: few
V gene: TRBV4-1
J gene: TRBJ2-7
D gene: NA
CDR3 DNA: TGCGCCAGCAGCCAAGAGTCGACAGCATACGAGCAGTACTTC
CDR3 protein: CASSQESTAYEQYF

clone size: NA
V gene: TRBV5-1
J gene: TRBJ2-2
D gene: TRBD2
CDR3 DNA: TGCGCCAGCAGGGCTCTAGCGGAGAACACCGGGGAGCTGTTTTTT
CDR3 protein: CASRALAENTGELFF

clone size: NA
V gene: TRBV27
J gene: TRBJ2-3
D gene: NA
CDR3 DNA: TGTGCCAGCAGTTTATTACCGGGAGTAGGCACAGATACGCAGTATTTT
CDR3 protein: CASSLLPGVGTDTQYF

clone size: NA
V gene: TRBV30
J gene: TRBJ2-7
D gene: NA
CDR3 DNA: TGTGCCCTGGACCGGGAATCATACGAGCAGTACTTC
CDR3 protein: CALDRESYEQYF

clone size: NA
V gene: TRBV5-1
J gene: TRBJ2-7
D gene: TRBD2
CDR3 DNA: TGCGCCAGCAGCTTGGCCTCCGCGGGAGGGACCTACGAGCAGTACTTC
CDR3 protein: CASSLASAGGTYEQYF

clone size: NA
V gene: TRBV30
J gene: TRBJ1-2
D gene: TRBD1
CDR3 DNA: TGTGCCTGGAACACAGGGGGGGTCTATGGCTACACCTTC
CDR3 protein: CAWNTGGVYGYTF

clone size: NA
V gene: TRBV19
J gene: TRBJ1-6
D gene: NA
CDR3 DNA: TGTGCCACCTCCAGAGGGGAGGGGGGTAATTCACCCCTCCACTTT
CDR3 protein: CATSRGEGGNSPLHF

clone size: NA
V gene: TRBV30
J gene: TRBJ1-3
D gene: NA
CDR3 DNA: TGTGCCTGGAGTGGAACAGGGACGGCGAACTCTGGAAACACCATATATTTT
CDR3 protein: CAWSGTGTANSGNTIYF

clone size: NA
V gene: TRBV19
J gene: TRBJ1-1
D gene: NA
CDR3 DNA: TGTGCCAGTACCATGGGGGGGAGGAACACTGAAGCTTTCTTT
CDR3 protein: CASTMGGRNTEAFF

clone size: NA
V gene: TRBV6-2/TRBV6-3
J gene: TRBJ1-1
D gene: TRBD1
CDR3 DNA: TGTGCCAGCAGTTACTCGAAAGACAGGGCCAACACTGAAGCTTTCTTT
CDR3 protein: CASSYSKDRANTEAFF

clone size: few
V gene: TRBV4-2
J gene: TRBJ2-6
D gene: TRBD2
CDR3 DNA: TGTGCCAGCAGCCAAGGCGGGAGCTCCTCTGGGGCCAACGTCCTGACTTTC
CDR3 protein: CASSQGGSSSGANVLTF

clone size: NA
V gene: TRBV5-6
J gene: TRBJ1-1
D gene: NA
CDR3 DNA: TGTGCCAGCAGCTTGGTGGGGAGTATGAACACTGAAGCTTTCTTT
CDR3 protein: CASSLVGSMNTEAFF

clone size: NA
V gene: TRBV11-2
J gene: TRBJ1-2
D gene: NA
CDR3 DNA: TGTGCCAGCAGTTTTCCGGGGGTAGCCAACTACACCTTC
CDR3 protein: CASSFPGVANYTF

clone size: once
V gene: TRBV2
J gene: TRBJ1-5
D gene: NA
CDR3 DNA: TGTGCCAGCAGTGGGGACAATGGAGCTCAGCCCCAGCATTTT
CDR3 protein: CASSGDNGAQPQHF

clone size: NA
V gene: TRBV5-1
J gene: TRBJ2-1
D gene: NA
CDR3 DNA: TGCGCCAGCAGCTTGGTTGGGACTGATGAGGGGGCCGGGGATGAGCAGTTCTTC
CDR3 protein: CASSLVGTDEGAGDEQFF

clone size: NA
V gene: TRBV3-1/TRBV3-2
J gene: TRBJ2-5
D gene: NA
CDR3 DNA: TGTGCCAGCAGCCAATCTAGCATAGAAGGGACCCAGTACTTC
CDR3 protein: CASSQSSIEGTQYF

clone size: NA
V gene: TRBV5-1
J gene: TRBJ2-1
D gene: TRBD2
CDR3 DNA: TGCGCCAGCAGCCCGGGGTGGCGGGAGAGCTACAATGAGCAGTTCTTC
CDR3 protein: CASSPGWRESYNEQFF

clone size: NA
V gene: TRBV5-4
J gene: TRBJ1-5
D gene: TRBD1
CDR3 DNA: TGTGCCAGCAGCTTCCAGACAGGGGGTAGCAATCAGCCCCAGCATTTT
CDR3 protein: CASSFQTGGSNQPQHF

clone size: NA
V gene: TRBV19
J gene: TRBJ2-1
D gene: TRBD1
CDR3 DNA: TGTGCCAGTAGCAACCACGGACAGGGGGCGGGAAATGAGCAGTTCTTC
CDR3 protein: CASSNHGQGAGNEQFF

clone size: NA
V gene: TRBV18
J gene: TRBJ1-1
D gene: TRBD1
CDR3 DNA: TGTGCCAGCTCACAGGGACAGGTTAACACTGAAGCTTTCTTT
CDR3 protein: CASSQGQVNTEAFF

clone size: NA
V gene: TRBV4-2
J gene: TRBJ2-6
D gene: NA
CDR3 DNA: TGTGCCAGCAGCCAAGTGGGGGGCGGTAGCGGGCCCCGGAAGAGCTCTGGGGCCAACGTCCTGACTTTC
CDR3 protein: CASSQVGGGSGPRKSSGANVLTF